Sequencing of this T cell receptor beta chain was carried out in a study of neurological immune-mediated disorders. The V gene lost 2 bases and the J gene lost 2 bases, with 10 bases spanning the gap. The CDR3 runs to 14 residues. There are many counts of this clonotype. Its antigen remains unidentified. Findings and caveats of the study: The multiple sclerosis repertoire cluster had no clinical or MRI correlate. It was the repertoires of 18 of 34 multiple sclerosis patients that phylogenetic grouping placed in one related-CDR3 cluster, which is a possible signature.

Synthesis of cDNA was accomplished via 5'RACE employing 10-nucleotide random UMIs. Each CDR3 protein is one row after TCRdb ran MiXCR on the 5' RACE reads. The table has nearly 60,000 distinct CDR3 sequences, 3% to 4.5% seen once. The chain combines TRBV12-3 or TRBV12-4 with TRBJ2-7, with D unclear. Sequenced material: PBMCs. This TCR was sampled from a woman younger than 45 with multiple sclerosis. The CDR3 spells CASSLSRKTYEQYF. CDR3 DNA: TGTGCCAGCAGTTTAAGCCGGAAGACCTACGAGCAGTACTTC.